These 19 T cell receptor beta chains originate from one sample sequenced in a study of cytomegalovirus exposure and HLA in healthy donors. The PCR ran on 60 Vbeta and 13 Jbeta primers. Here immunoSEQ multiplex PCR was the method, and the copy in TCRdb shows in-frame clones only, minus some. Here the sample spans 110,000 to 150,000 clones, just under 70% being singletons. The sequenced sample was PBMCs. Receptor source: a man aged 60 to 75 in good health and CMV-seronegative.

The chain carries TRBV9 and TRBJ1-5; D not resolved. Germline CDR1 reads SGDLS; CDR2 reads YYNGEE. V lost 4 bases and J lost 5, with 13 bases in between. CDR3 length: 14 residues. The CDR3 spells CASSLVGGDQPQHF. The CDR3 DNA reads as TGTGCCAGCAGCCTGGTAGGAGGAGATCAGCCCCAGCATTTT.

The rearrangement links TRBV4-2 to TRBJ2-5; TRBD1 aligns across 7 bases. The junction had 6 bases not matched to a gene; V was cut back by 0 bases and J by 5 bases. CDR3 size: 15 residues. The germline CDR1 and CDR2 sequences are LGHNA and YNFKEQ. CDR3 nucleotide sequence: TGTGCCAGCAGCCAAGAAACAGGGGCGGAGGAGACCCAGTACTTC. This encodes CASSQETGAEETQYF.

V is TRBV19 and J is TRBJ2-1, with TRBD1 as a possible D gene (5 bases). The germline V gene has CDR1 LNHDA and CDR2 SQIVND (reference sequence). The CDR3 runs to 16 residues. Trimming removed 7 bases from V and 2 bases from J, with 18 bases in between. This chain's CDR3 is CASTREGHLAYNEQFF. The CDR3 bases are TGTGCCAGTACCAGGGAAGGGCACCTTGCCTACAATGAGCAGTTCTTC.

The chain couples TRBV19 to TRBJ1-1, with D possibly TRBD1 on 6 matching bases. The CDR3 runs 13 residues. Trimming stripped 5 bases from V and 1 base from J, with 8 bases between. Germline lookup yields CDR1 LNHDA and CDR2 SQIVND (reference sequence). The CDR3 is CASSVDRNTEAFF. The CDR3 coding sequence is TGTGCCAGTAGTGTGGACAGGAACACTGAAGCTTTCTTT.

This rearrangement joins TRBV5-1 to TRBJ2-1, with TRBD2 matching 9 bases. The CDR3 totals 17 residues. The germline V gene has CDR1 SGHRS and CDR2 YFSETQ. V was clipped by 0 bases and J by 8 bases; unmatched bases: 12. The CDR3 DNA sequence: TGCGCCAGCAGCTTGGAGTTTTTTAGCGGGAGTGAAGATGAGCAGTTCTTC. This codes for CASSLEFFSGSEDEQFF.

The V gene is TRBV27, the J gene TRBJ1-5, with D maybe TRBD1 (5 bases). Germline V gene data show CDR1 as MNHEY and CDR2 as SMNVEV (reference sequence). This CDR3 region has 13 residues. The germline V and J ends were trimmed by 2 bases and 7 bases, with 9 bases remaining between them. The CDR3 DNA reads TGTGCCAGCAGTTTAAGGGGAGGACAGCCCCAGCATTTT. It specifies CASSLRGGQPQHF.

The V call is TRBV7-6, the J call TRBJ1-2; no reliable D call. The CDR3 is made up of 13 amino acids. Germline V gene lookup returns CDR1 SGHVS and CDR2 FNYEAQ. Trimming left V 1 base short and J 4 bases short, with 7 bases between. The CDR3 is CASSLGSTYGYTF. In DNA form, the CDR3 reads TGTGCCAGCAGCTTAGGGAGCACCTATGGCTACACCTTC.

This sequence joins TRBV28 and TRBJ2-1; 9 nucleotides agree with TRBD2. Per germline, CDR1 MDHEN and CDR2 SYDVKM. V lost 7 bases and J lost 2; bases outside the gene matches: 9. This CDR3 comprises 16 residues. CDR3 sequence: CASIGPRTSAYNEQFF. The CDR3 DNA follows: TGTGCCAGCATTGGACCTCGGACTAGCGCCTACAATGAGCAGTTCTTC.

The V gene is TRBV19, the J gene TRBJ2-2; D ambiguous. The germline V gene encodes CDR1 LNHDA and CDR2 SQIVND (reference sequence). V lost 2 bases and J lost 6, with 10 bases in between. There are 14 residues in the CDR3. The CDR3 sequence is CASSIFLVAGELFF. CDR3 sequence (DNA): TGTGCCAGTAGTATATTCCTAGTTGCCGGGGAGCTGTTTTTT.

Note on this clone: The junction and the germline gene differ at one end; a read error may be behind it. The J gene is TRBJ2-7, the V gene TRBV28, with 12 bases lining up with TRBD1. CDR1 is MDHEN and CDR2 is SYDVKM in the germline V gene. CDR3 length: 19 amino acids. CDR3 loop: CVSSSLGTGGPLTSYEQYF. The CDR3 DNA sequence: TGTGTCAGCAGTTCGCTCGGGACAGGGGGCCCCTTGACCTCCTACGAGCAGTACTTC.

About this clone itself: Other nucleotide sequences in the sample specify the same CDR3. J is TRBJ1-1 and V is TRBV14; D gene unclear. The germline V gene encodes CDR1 SGHDN and CDR2 FVKESK. V was pared by 0 bases and J by 3 bases, with 8 bases between. CDR3 length equals 14 residues. The DNA of the CDR3 is TGTGCCAGCAGCCAAGAGGCGGGCGACACTGAAGCTTTCTTT. It yields the protein CASSQEAGDTEAFF.

This rearrangement joins TRBV7-8 to TRBJ2-7; D ambiguous. The V gene lost 1 base and the J gene lost 3 bases, with 13 bases spanning the gap. CDR3 size: 15 residues. Germline CDR1 is SGHVS and CDR2 is FQNEAQ. The CDR3 region has the DNA TGTGCCAGCAGCTTAGGTGGCTCCACGGGCTACGAGCAGTACTTC. This sequence encodes CASSLGGSTGYEQYF.

The CDR3 nucleotides are TGTGCCAGCAGTGTGGACAGGGCCCCCTACGAGCAGTACTTC. It translates to CASSVDRAPYEQYF. This chain uses TRBV28 with TRBJ2-7; 8 bases are shared with TRBD1. V shed 5 bases, J shed 2 bases, and the junction held 5 bases outside the gene matches. The germline V gene encodes CDR1 MDHEN and CDR2 SYDVKM. This CDR3 is 14 amino acids long.

The chain combines TRBV7-2 with TRBJ2-2; the D gene is possibly TRBD1 (6 bases). Germline CDR1 and CDR2: SGHTA and FQGNSA. The V gene lost 5 bases and the J gene lost 6 bases, with 10 bases spanning the gap. This CDR3 region has 13 residues. This CDR3 is CASSGGGSGELFF. DNA of the CDR3: TGTGCCAGCAGCGGGGGCGGCTCCGGGGAGCTGTTTTTT. The full variable domain, in which reference TRBV7-2 and TRBJ2-2 provide the parts outside the CDR3, is GAGVSQSPSNKVTEKGKDVELRCDPISGHTALYWYRQSLGQGLEFLIYFQGNSAPDKSGLPSDRFSAERTGGSVSTLTIQRTQQEDSAVYLCASSGGGSGELFFGEGSRLTVL.

CDR3 sequence reads: CASSFPGTGLRGELFF. As DNA, the CDR3 is TGTGCCAGCAGTTTTCCCGGGACAGGTCTCCGGGGGGAGCTGTTTTTT. V gene TRBV28 combines with J gene TRBJ2-2; 8 bases line up with TRBD1. J gave up 8 bases and V 3 bases, and 11 bases lay outside the gene matches. CDR3 length: 16 amino acids. Looked up from germline, CDR1 is MDHEN and CDR2 is SYDVKM.

The CDR3 loop reads CSVGVSYEQFF. The CDR3 nucleotides are TGCAGCGTGGGAGTTAGTTATGAGCAGTTCTTC. The chain joins TRBV29-1 to TRBJ2-1; the D gene is possibly TRBD2 (5 bases). The V gene's germline CDR1 is SQVTM and CDR2 ANQGSEA. The ends were cut back, 6 bases at V and 8 bases at J, with 11 bases in the middle. This CDR3 region has 11 residues.

V is TRBV11-2 and J is TRBJ2-7, with D perhaps TRBD2 (6 bases). Trimming removed 1 base from V and 2 bases from J, with 12 bases in between. The CDR3 is 15 residues long. The germline gives CDR1 SGHAT, CDR2 FQNNGV. The CDR3 bases are TGTGCCAGCAGCTTAGCCAGACTAGGAACCTACGAGCAGTACTTC. Translating gives CASSLARLGTYEQYF.

The chain couples TRBV7-9 to TRBJ1-1; TRBD1 agrees at 7 bases. The CDR3 is made up of 16 amino acids. After removal of 3 bases from V and 4 bases from J, the junction contained 11 bases not matched to a gene. In germline, CDR1 is SEHNR, CDR2 FQNEAQ (reference sequence). The CDR3 sequence is CASSFLRQGGPTEAFF. The CDR3 nucleotides are TGTGCCAGCAGCTTTCTCCGACAGGGAGGTCCCACTGAAGCTTTCTTT.

The chain recombines TRBV6-6 with TRBJ2-3, with D perhaps TRBD2 (6 bases). The CDR3 sequence is 15 residues long. The V end lost 2 bases, the J end lost 3 bases, and 12 bases lay between the germline ends. Germline CDR1 reads MNHNY; CDR2 reads SVGAGI (reference sequence). In nucleotides, the CDR3 is TGTGCCAGCAGTTACCTGGGGGGAGGAACAGATACGCAGTATTTT. Protein sequence: CASSYLGGGTDTQYF.